Following are 26 T cell receptor beta chains from one sample sequenced in a study of blood T cell repertoires in COVID-19. Here immunoSEQ multiplex PCR was the method, and the copy in TCRdb shows in-frame clones only, minus some. This table has 8,000 to 9,500 clones, around 88% appearing once. The sample comprised peripheral blood. These receptor sequences come from a human donor with active COVID-19. The donor label of this sample is uncertain.

The chain joins TRBV7-6 to TRBJ2-7; 8 bases align to TRBD2. J was trimmed by 5 bases and V by 2 bases; bases with no gene match: 5. Germline V gives CDR1 SGHVS, CDR2 FNYEAQ. There are 14 residues in the CDR3. Here the CDR3 reads CASSLKSGRNEQYV. CDR3 sequence (DNA): TGTGCCAGCAGCTTAAAGAGCGGGAGAAACGAGCAGTACGTC.

The V call is TRBV9, the J call TRBJ2-3, with 10 bases fitting TRBD2. V shed 3 bases, J shed 4 bases, and the junction held 5 bases outside the gene matches. Germline CDR1 SGDLS, CDR2 YYNGEE. The CDR3 runs 15 residues. The CDR3 sequence is CASSAPTSGADTQYF. The CDR3 nucleotides read TGTGCCAGCAGCGCCCCCACTAGCGGGGCAGATACGCAGTATTTT.

The J gene is TRBJ2-1, the V gene TRBV5-1, with 9 bases matching TRBD1. Germline CDR1 reads SGHRS; CDR2 reads YFSETQ. Germline trimming cut 0 bases from V and 2 bases from J; bases unmatched to any gene: 0. The length of the CDR3 is 15 residues. The CDR3 sequence is CASSLGQGAYNEQFF. The CDR3 bases are TGCGCCAGCAGCTTGGGACAGGGGGCCTACAATGAGCAGTTCTTC.

A single count supports this clone. The chain is built from TRBV28 and TRBJ2-7; D gene unclear. V lost 5 bases and J 1 base, leaving 21 bases between the germline ends. The germline V gene has CDR1 MDHEN and CDR2 SYDVKM. The CDR3 totals 17 residues. For the CDR3, the DNA is TGTGCCAGCAGTCCCCGGCCGCCAGGCCGTGGGTCCTACGAGCAGTACTTC. It yields the protein CASSPRPPGRGSYEQYF.

The sample holds a few counts of this clone. This chain joins TRBV27 and TRBJ1-6, with TRBD1 matching 10 bases. CDR3 length: 20 residues. Trimming at V came to 1 base and at J to 10 bases, leaving 19 bases not matched to a gene. In germline, CDR1 is MNHEY, CDR2 SMNVEV (reference sequence). The chain's CDR3 is CASSLYPWGLSGTGVSPLHF. CDR3 bases: TGTGCCAGCAGTTTATATCCGTGGGGGTTAAGCGGGACAGGGGTGTCACCCCTCCACTTT.

V gene TRBV4-2 combines with J gene TRBJ2-3; 15 positions agree with TRBD2. The V and J ends lost 4 bases and 5 bases, in that order; junction bases with no gene match: 4. Germline V gene lookup returns CDR1 LGHNA and CDR2 YNFKEQ. The CDR3 loop spans 16 amino acids. The CDR3 loop reads CASSPPGLAGGDTQYF. The CDR3 region has the DNA TGTGCCAGCAGCCCGCCGGGACTAGCGGGAGGAGATACGCAGTATTTT.

This chain uses TRBV5-8 with TRBJ2-7; 7 bases map to TRBD2. In germline, CDR1 is SGHTS, CDR2 YDEGEE. There are 17 residues in the CDR3. Trimming at V came to 3 bases and at J to 11 bases, leaving 23 bases not matched to a gene. The CDR3 reads CASSSAPMGLAVYRKYF. The CDR3 DNA reads TGTGCCAGCAGCTCTGCCCCCATGGGGCTAGCGGTTTACCGGAAGTACTTC.

The chain has TRBV5-5 and TRBJ2-1, with 8 bases lining up with TRBD2. The CDR3 length is 16 residues. The germline CDR1 and CDR2 sequences are SGHKS and YYEKEE (reference sequence). V dropped 0 bases and J dropped 0; count of bases not matched to a gene: 2. The CDR3 coding sequence is TGTGCCAGCAGCTTGGAGGGGACTAGCTCCTACAATGAGCAGTTCTTC. Translation: CASSLEGTSSYNEQFF.

The chain recombines TRBV11-2 with TRBJ2-7, with 9 bases lining up with TRBD2. The ends lost 1 base at V and 4 bases at J; junction bases unmatched: 5. The CDR3 has 15 amino acids. Germline assignment: CDR1 SGHAT and CDR2 FQNNGV. DNA for the CDR3: TGTGCCAGCAGCTTAGGGTCTAGCGGGGAGTACGAGCAGTACTTC. Translated, it gives CASSLGSSGEYEQYF.

The chain uses TRBV6-5 and TRBJ2-2; 7 nucleotides line up with TRBD1. The germline V gene has CDR1 MNHEY and CDR2 SVGAGI. Trimming cost V 5 bases and J 7 bases; bases outside gene matches: 7. The CDR3 has 14 amino acids. In DNA, the CDR3 is TGTGCCAGCAGTCCCAGGGGGAGTGGCGGGGAGCTGTTTTTT. The encoded protein is CASSPRGSGGELFF.

The J gene is TRBJ1-1, the V gene TRBV28; tentatively, D is TRBD1 (5 bases). V lost 6 bases and J lost 1, with 9 bases in between. The CDR3 covers 13 residues. Germline V gene lookup returns CDR1 MDHEN and CDR2 SYDVKM. The CDR3 sequence is CASRRTGNTEAFF. Written as DNA, the CDR3 is TGTGCCAGCAGACGAACAGGGAACACTGAAGCTTTCTTT.

V is TRBV9 and J is TRBJ1-6; TRBD1 matches at 7 bases. The CDR3 runs 13 residues. In germline, CDR1 is SGDLS, CDR2 YYNGEE. V was clipped by 4 bases and J by 10 bases; unmatched bases: 5. CDR3 protein: CASSTGDRSPLHF. The CDR3, as DNA: TGTGCCAGCAGCACAGGGGATCGGTCACCCCTCCACTTT.

The chain has TRBV6-5 and TRBJ1-1; D may be TRBD1 (6 bases). The germline V gene encodes CDR1 MNHEY and CDR2 SVGAGI. The CDR3 totals 14 residues. The V end was cut by 8 bases, the J end by 2 bases, with 15 bases between. Here the CDR3 reads CASRFTGTNTEAFF. The CDR3 DNA reads TGTGCCAGCCGTTTTACAGGGACAAACACTGAAGCTTTCTTT.

The chain joins TRBV3-1 (or the pseudogene TRBV3-2) to TRBJ2-1; D not certain. Germline CDR1 reads LGHDT; CDR2 reads YNNKEL (reference sequence). The CDR3 contains 16 residues. Between the trimmed V and J ends, which lost 4 bases and 2 bases, there was a span of 15 bases. The CDR3, as DNA: TGTGCCAGCAGCCCCCGATGGCCCCAGGCCTACAATGAGCAGTTCTTC. Residues: CASSPRWPQAYNEQFF.

V and J are TRBV18 and TRBJ2-1; D might be TRBD1 (5 bases). This CDR3 comprises 17 residues. V was pared by 3 bases and J by 0 bases, with 15 bases between. Germline CDR1 is KGHSH and CDR2 is LQKENI. The CDR3 DNA sequence: TGTGCCAGCTCACCCCCCACAGGTCAGAGCTCCTACAATGAGCAGTTCTTC. It codes for CASSPPTGQSSYNEQFF.

This rearrangement joins TRBV15 to TRBJ2-7; D not certain. CDR3 size: 14 residues. V was clipped by 0 bases and J by 0 bases, with 6 bases between them. The germline V gene has CDR1 LNHNV and CDR2 YYDKDF (reference sequence). CDR3 in DNA: TGTGCCACCAGCAGAGATCGTAGCTCCTACGAGCAGTACTTC. Amino acids: CATSRDRSSYEQYF.

CDR3 sequence (DNA): TGCAGCGTCCGGGGCAGGGGGCTGGACGAGCAGTACTTC. This translates into CSVRGRGLDEQYF. This chain joins TRBV29-1 and TRBJ2-7; 8 nucleotides line up with TRBD1. There are 13 residues in the CDR3. V lost 6 bases and J lost 5; bases outside the gene matches: 9. Germline CDR1 is SQVTM and CDR2 is ANQGSEA.

This clone has only a few counts. The rearrangement links TRBV9 to TRBJ1-6, with D unresolved. This CDR3 contains 12 residues. From germline, CDR1 is SGDLS and CDR2 YYNGEE. Trimming left V 0 bases short and J 9 bases short, with 4 bases between. The chain's CDR3 is CASSVDSSPLHF. The CDR3 bases are TGTGCCAGCAGCGTAGACAGTTCACCCCTCCACTTT. Filled out from reference TRBV9 and TRBJ1-6, the complete variable domain reads DSGVTQTPKHLITATGQRVTLRCSPRSGDLSVYWYQQSLDQGLQFLIQYYNGEERAKGNILERFSAQQFPDLHSELNLSSLELGDSALYFCASSVDSSPLHFGNGTRLTVT.

V is TRBV29-1 and J is TRBJ2-5, with 7 bases that match TRBD1. The CDR3 is 12 amino acids. The V and J ends lost 6 bases and 1 base, in that order; junction bases with no gene match: 2. The germline gives CDR1 SQVTM, CDR2 ANQGSEA. Written as DNA, the CDR3 is TGCAGCGTCGGGACAGCCCAAGAGACCCAGTACTTC. This encodes CSVGTAQETQYF.

The chain has TRBV5-1 and TRBJ2-1, with D perhaps matching TRBD1 (6 bases). CDR1 and CDR2 (germline): SGHRS, YFSETQ. The CDR3 runs to 14 residues. The germline V and J ends were trimmed by 0 bases and 4 bases, with 8 bases remaining between them. CDR3 sequence reads: CASSLEDSYNEQFF. Written as DNA, the CDR3 is TGCGCCAGCAGCTTGGAGGACAGTTACAATGAGCAGTTCTTC.

V usage is TRBV10-3 and J usage is TRBJ2-1, with D possibly TRBD2 on 6 matching bases. Germline values: CDR1 ENHRY, CDR2 SYGVKD. CDR3 length: 14 amino acids. The V end was cut by 6 bases, the J end by 3 bases, with 12 bases between. CDR3 in DNA: TGTGCCATCAGCCGGGACTCTTTCTACAATGAGCAGTTCTTC. Translated, it gives CAISRDSFYNEQFF.

The chain joins TRBV6-6 to TRBJ2-5, with D possibly being TRBD2 (5 bases). The CDR3 loop spans 16 amino acids. CDR1 is MNHNY, CDR2 SVGAGI, per germline (reference sequence). Trimming shortened V by 5 bases and J by 4 bases, and 20 bases separated the two germline ends. Here the CDR3 reads CASSIPDAAGGETQYF. The CDR3 DNA reads TGTGCCAGCAGTATCCCCGACGCGGCGGGTGGAGAGACCCAGTACTTC.

CDR3 sequence reads: CASSPRGGRAYNEQFF. In DNA, the CDR3 is TGTGCCAGCAGTCCCAGAGGTGGGAGGGCCTACAATGAGCAGTTCTTC. The chain carries TRBV7-9 and TRBJ2-1, with 7 bases that match TRBD2. Trimming removed 6 bases from V and 2 bases from J; junction bases left unmatched: 10. CDR1 is SEHNR, CDR2 FQNEAQ, per germline (reference sequence). There are 16 residues in the CDR3. The whole variable domain, remainder taken from reference TRBV7-9 and TRBJ2-1, is DTGVSQNPRHKITKRGQNVTFRCDPISEHNRLYWYRQTLGQGPEFLTYFQNEAQLEKSRLLSDRFSAERPKGSFSTLEIQRTEQGDSAMYLCASSPRGGRAYNEQFFGPGTRLTVL.

The chain recombines TRBV7-2 with TRBJ2-2; TRBD2 might be the D (6 bases). Germline CDR1 reads SGHTA; CDR2 reads FQGNSA. Trimming stripped 5 bases from V and 4 bases from J, with 17 bases between. The CDR3 sequence is 16 residues long. The CDR3 DNA reads as TGTGCCAGCAGCCCAAGGAGCGGACTAATCACCGGGGAGCTGTTTTTT. Translation gives CASSPRSGLITGELFF. The full variable domain, rest sourced from reference TRBV7-2 and TRBJ2-2, is GAGVSQSPSNKVTEKGKDVELRCDPISGHTALYWYRQSLGQGLEFLIYFQGNSAPDKSGLPSDRFSAERTGGSVSTLTIQRTQQEDSAVYLCASSPRSGLITGELFFGEGSRLTVL.

The rearrangement uses TRBV28 and TRBJ2-7; 7 nucleotides agree with TRBD2. Germline V gives CDR1 MDHEN, CDR2 SYDVKM. The CDR3 is made up of 10 amino acids. With V trimmed by 6 bases and J by 10 bases, 3 bases remained unmatched. DNA for the CDR3: TGTGCCAGCAGGGGGGAGGGACAGTACTTC. It translates to CASRGEGQYF.

J is TRBJ1-3 and V is TRBV7-8; no definite D call. Per germline, CDR1 SGHVS and CDR2 FQNEAQ. The CDR3 runs to 15 residues. Trimming removed 3 bases at V and 1 base at J, with 10 bases between. The chain's CDR3 is CASSFSDISGNTIYF. In DNA, the CDR3 is TGTGCCAGCAGCTTCTCAGATATATCTGGAAACACCATATATTTT.